The source of this T cell receptor beta chain is a study of technical replicates of blood from a handful of donors. The germline gives CDR1 LGHNA, CDR2 YNFKEQ. The length of the CDR3 is 16 residues. V shed 3 bases, J shed 7 bases, and the junction held 8 bases outside the gene matches. Here immunoSEQ multiplex PCR was the method, and the copy in TCRdb shows in-frame clones only, minus some. The profile shows 100,000 or so clones, approximately 96% of them singletons. The sequenced sample consisted of T cells isolated from PBMCs. This TCR was recovered from a human donor in good health. V and J are TRBV4-2 and TRBJ2-4, with 11 nucleotides matching TRBD2. CDR3 residues: CASSQRTRTSGNIQYF. The CDR3 DNA sequence: TGTGCCAGCAGCCAGAGAACCCGGACTAGCGGGAACATTCAGTACTTC.